Below, 20 T cell receptor beta chains from the same sample are listed, as sequenced in a study of T-cell reconstitution after alpha-beta-depleted transplantation in children. Unique molecular identifiers were incorporated during preparation of the TCRbeta library. Using its own MiXCR run on the PCR reads, TCRdb lists one record per CDR3 protein. The sample has 500,000 or so distinct CDR3 sequences, over 25% seen once. The starting material was PBMCs from the stem cell graft donor, obtained from the stem cell graft. Source of these receptors: a human donor who donated a stem cell graft to a child with aplastic anemia.

This clonotype was seen a handful of times. The chain recombines TRBV30 with TRBJ1-3; D not resolved. CDR1 GTSNPN and CDR2 SVGIG come from the germline V gene (reference sequence). The CDR3 has 12 residues. The germline V and J ends were trimmed by 7 bases and 0 bases, with 7 bases remaining between them. This chain's CDR3 is CALTASGNTIYF. The CDR3 region has the DNA TGTGCCTTGACGGCCTCTGGAAACACCATATATTTT.

This clonotype was seen more than once but under ten times. The chain couples TRBV28 to TRBJ2-7, with a weak D call TRBD1 (5 bases). Germline lookup yields CDR1 MDHEN and CDR2 SYDVKM. The CDR3 is made up of 14 amino acids. Trimming removed 3 bases at V and 3 bases at J, with 12 bases between. CDR3 coding DNA: TGTGCCAGCAGTTTGGGCAGGGTTGGCTACGAGCAGTACGTC. Protein: CASSLGRVGYEQYV.

This chain links TRBV7-8 with TRBJ2-2, with 9 bases lining up with TRBD1. The CDR3 consists of 16 residues. Trimming removed 2 bases from V and 4 bases from J; junction bases left unmatched: 5. Germline CDR1 and CDR2: SGHVS and FQNEAQ. The CDR3 sequence: CASSLSRQGGTGELFF. CDR3 nucleotides: TGTGCCAGCAGCTTATCTCGACAGGGGGGCACCGGGGAGCTGTTTTTT. Complete variable domain (other parts from reference TRBV7-8 and TRBJ2-2): GAGVSQSPRYKVAKRGQDVALRCDPISGHVSLFWYQQALGQGPEFLTYFQNEAQLDKSGLPSDRFFAERPEGSVSTLKIQRTQQEDSAVYLCASSLSRQGGTGELFFGEGSRLTVL.

The J gene is TRBJ1-4, the V gene TRBV20-1, with D tentatively TRBD1 (5 bases). The V and J ends lost 7 bases and 4 bases respectively, with 13 bases between them. CDR3 length: 13 residues. Germline CDR1 reads DFQATT; CDR2 reads SNEGSKA (reference sequence). This CDR3 reads CSGWDGDNEKLFF. CDR3 DNA sequence: TGCAGTGGCTGGGACGGTGATAATGAAAAACTGTTTTTT.

Only a few counts were recorded for this clonotype. The rearrangement uses TRBV30 and TRBJ2-7; 7 bases are shared with TRBD1. Trimming at V came to 2 bases and at J to 9 bases, leaving 13 bases not matched to a gene. This CDR3 spans 14 amino acids. Germline V gene data show CDR1 as GTSNPN and CDR2 as SVGIG (reference sequence). The CDR3: CAWSRDSPPTWQYF. The CDR3 region has the DNA TGTGCCTGGAGTCGGGACAGCCCTCCTACATGGCAGTACTTC. Full variable domain (remainder filled in from reference TRBV30 and TRBJ2-7): SQTIHQWPATLVQPVGSPLSLECTVEGTSNPNLYWYRQAAGRGLQLLFYSVGIGQISSEVPQNLSASRPQDRQFILSSKKLLLSDSGFYLCAWSRDSPPTWQYFGPGTRLTVT.

The genes are TRBV7-9 and TRBJ2-7, with D possibly matching TRBD1 (5 bases). V lost 8 bases and J lost 3, with 20 bases in between. The germline CDR1 and CDR2 sequences are SEHNR and FQNEAQ (reference sequence). The CDR3 runs 15 residues. The CDR3 DNA reads TGTGCCAGCTCGGACATTTTACAAGTAAGCTACGAGCAGTACGTC. Encoded protein: CASSDILQVSYEQYV.

This clonotype has more than one count but fewer than ten. The gene calls are TRBV21-1 and TRBJ2-7; the table names TRBD1, a call not compared with the DNA. TRBV21-1 is listed as a pseudogene. The CDR3 is 15 amino acids. This CDR3 reads CASRTHGQGIYEQYF. The CDR3 nucleotides read TGTGCCAGCAGGACCCACGGGCAGGGGATTTACGAGCAGTACTTC.

The V and J genes are TRBV12-3 or TRBV12-4 and TRBJ2-3; D gene ambiguous. Trimming took off 2 bases at V and 9 bases at J, with 15 bases between the two ends. The CDR3 sequence is 14 residues long. The DNA for the CDR3 is TGTGCCAGCAGTTTAACGTATTCTCGTGAGACGCAGTATTTT. It specifies CASSLTYSRETQYF.

J is TRBJ2-2 and V is TRBV4-3; the D gene could be TRBD1 or TRBD2 (5 bases each). The CDR3 loop spans 16 amino acids. Germline loops: CDR1 LGHNA, CDR2 YSLEER. Trimming cost V 1 base and J 6 bases, with 15 bases left between them. The CDR3 DNA sequence: TGCGCCAGCAGCCAAGTCGGACTCGACAGCGCCGGGGAGCTGTTTTTT. Residues: CASSQVGLDSAGELFF.

This clonotype has only a few counts. J is TRBJ2-7 and V is TRBV7-2; 8 nucleotides align to TRBD1. Unmatched junction bases numbered 6, after V lost 2 bases and J lost 6 bases. The CDR3 length is 14 residues. Germline CDR1 reads SGHTA; CDR2 reads FQGNSA. In DNA form, the CDR3 reads TGTGCCAGCAGCTTAAACCAGGGGGCAAGCGAGCAGTACTTC. Translated: CASSLNQGASEQYF. The full variable domain, its missing parts supplied by reference TRBV7-2 and TRBJ2-7, is GAGVSQSPSNKVTEKGKDVELRCDPISGHTALYWYRQSLGQGLEFLIYFQGNSAPDKSGLPSDRFSAERTGGSVSTLTIQRTQQEDSAVYLCASSLNQGASEQYFGPGTRLTVT.

A few counts support this clonotype. The rearrangement uses TRBV20-1 and TRBJ1-1; TRBD1 might be the D (5 bases). Germline lookup yields CDR1 DFQATT and CDR2 SNEGSKA (reference sequence). CDR3 size: 12 residues. V was cut by 3 bases and J by 4 bases, with 9 bases left in between. The CDR3 loop is CSASSGLTEAFF. In nucleotides, the CDR3 is TGCAGTGCTAGCTCGGGGCTCACTGAAGCTTTCTTT.

V usage is TRBV12-3 or TRBV12-4 and J usage is TRBJ2-3; D gene ambiguous. This CDR3 has 16 residues. The ends were cut back, 5 bases at V and 6 bases at J, with 21 bases in the middle. In nucleotides, the CDR3 is TGTGCCAGCAGTCCCCGTCCGCTCAACTCTTATGATACGCAGTATTTT. Amino acids: CASSPRPLNSYDTQYF.

This clonotype came up a few times. The CDR3 coding sequence is TGTGCCAGCAGCTTAGAGCCTCTAGCGCCCGTCGCGACCTACAATGAGCAGTTCTTC. It encodes CASSLEPLAPVATYNEQFF. The chain links TRBV11-1 to TRBJ2-1; tentatively, D is TRBD2 (6 bases). V dropped 1 base and J dropped 2 bases, with 21 bases sitting between them. Germline loops: CDR1 SGHAT, CDR2 FQDESV (reference sequence). The CDR3 extends over 19 amino acids. The variable domain in full, completed from reference TRBV11-1 and TRBJ2-1, reads EAEVAQSPRYKITEKSQAVAFWCDPISGHATLYWYRQILGQGPELLVQFQDESVVDDSQLPKDRFSAERLKGVDSTLKIQPAELGDSAMYLCASSLEPLAPVATYNEQFFGPGTRLTVL.

This clonotype occurred a few times. The CDR3 DNA reads as TGCGCCAGCAGCCTGGACAGTTTCAACACCGGGGAGCTGTTTTTT. This translates into CASSLDSFNTGELFF. The J gene is TRBJ2-2, the V gene TRBV5-1; TRBD1 is a possible D gene (6 bases). The CDR3 contains 15 residues. V shed 4 bases and J shed 2 bases, with 12 bases lying between them. The germline V gene has CDR1 SGHRS and CDR2 YFSETQ.

This clonotype showed up just a few times. The chain joins TRBV30 to TRBJ1-1; no definite D call. There are 15 residues in the CDR3. V was shortened by 3 bases and J by 1 base, with 15 bases between the two germline ends. Germline CDR1 GTSNPN, CDR2 SVGIG (reference sequence). CDR3 nucleotide sequence: TGTGCCTGGAGCCAACTTTTGGCGGGGAACACTGAAGCTTTCTTT. Its translation: CAWSQLLAGNTEAFF. Full variable domain (rest looked up from reference TRBV30 and TRBJ1-1): SQTIHQWPATLVQPVGSPLSLECTVEGTSNPNLYWYRQAAGRGLQLLFYSVGIGQISSEVPQNLSASRPQDRQFILSSKKLLLSDSGFYLCAWSQLLAGNTEAFFGQGTRLTVV.

The chain carries TRBV5-6 and TRBJ2-7; tentatively, D is TRBD1 (5 bases). V was shortened by 0 bases and J by 3 bases, with 13 bases between the two germline ends. The CDR3 contains 15 residues. Germline V gene sequence: CDR1 SGHDT, CDR2 YYEEEE. The CDR3 nucleotides read TGTGCCAGCAGCTTGGTTCCGGACAATTACTACGAGCAGTACTTC. Residues: CASSLVPDNYYEQYF. Complete variable domain (other parts from reference TRBV5-6 and TRBJ2-7): DAGVTQSPTHLIKTRGQQVTLRCSPKSGHDTVSWYQQALGQGPQFIFQYYEEEERQRGNFPDRFSGHQFPNYSSELNVNALLLGDSALYLCASSLVPDNYYEQYFGPGTRLTVT.

This clonotype was seen only once. The rearrangement links TRBV10-3 to TRBJ2-7, with TRBD1 as a possible D gene (6 bases). Looked up from germline, CDR1 is ENHRY and CDR2 is SYGVKD. The CDR3 consists of 14 residues. V lost 6 bases and J lost 2, with 14 bases in between. The CDR3: CAISAADRPYEQYF. CDR3 bases: TGTGCCATCAGCGCAGCAGACAGGCCCTACGAGCAGTACTTC.

This clonotype was counted at least ten times. This chain links TRBV6-4 with TRBJ2-3; D possibly corresponds to TRBD2 (5 bases). With 3 bases removed from V and 0 bases from J, the gap between germline ends came to 7 bases. Germline V CDR1 and CDR2: MRHNA, SNTAGT. The CDR3 is 14 residues long. The CDR3: CASSERGSTDTQYF. The CDR3 coding sequence is TGTGCCAGCAGTGAAAGAGGGAGCACAGATACGCAGTATTTT.

V usage is TRBV29-1 and J usage is TRBJ1-5, with D unclear. V shed 7 bases and J shed 2 bases, with 9 bases lying between them. CDR3 length: 12 amino acids. Germline-derived CDR1 and CDR2 are SQVTM and ANQGSEA. The CDR3 coding sequence is TGCAGCGCTGGCTGGGGCAATCAGCCCCAGCATTTT. Protein: CSAGWGNQPQHF.

The chain employs TRBV7-2 and TRBJ2-7; D not certain. CDR3 length: 13 amino acids. V lost 5 bases, J lost 3 bases, and 11 bases lay in between. CDR1 is SGHTA and CDR2 is FQGNSA in the germline V gene. CDR3 region: CASSGQNGYEQYF. In DNA, the CDR3 is TGTGCCAGCAGCGGCCAAAACGGCTACGAGCAGTACTTC.